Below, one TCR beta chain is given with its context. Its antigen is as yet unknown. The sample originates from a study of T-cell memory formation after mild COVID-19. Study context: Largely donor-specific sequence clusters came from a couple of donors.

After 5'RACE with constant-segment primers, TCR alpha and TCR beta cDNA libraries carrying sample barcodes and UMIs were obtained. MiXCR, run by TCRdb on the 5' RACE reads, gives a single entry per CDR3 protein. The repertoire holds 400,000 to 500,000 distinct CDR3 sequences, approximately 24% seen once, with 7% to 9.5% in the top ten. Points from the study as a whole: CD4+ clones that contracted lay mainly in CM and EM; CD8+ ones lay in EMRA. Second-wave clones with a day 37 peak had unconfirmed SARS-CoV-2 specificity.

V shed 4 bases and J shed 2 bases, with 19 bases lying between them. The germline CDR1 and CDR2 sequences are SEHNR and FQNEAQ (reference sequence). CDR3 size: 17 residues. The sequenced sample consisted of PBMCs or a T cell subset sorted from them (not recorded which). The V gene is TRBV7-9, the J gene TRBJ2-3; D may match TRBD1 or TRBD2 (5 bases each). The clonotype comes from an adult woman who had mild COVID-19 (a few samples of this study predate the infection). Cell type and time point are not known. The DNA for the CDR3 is TGTGCCAGCAGCTCAGCCACTAGTCAGGGCAACACAGATACGCAGTATTTT. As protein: CASSSATSQGNTDTQYF.